The clone carrying this T cell receptor (beta chain) was observed a few times. TCRdb fed the 5' RACE reads into MiXCR, producing one record per CDR3 protein. The sample consists of tens of thousands of distinct CDR3 sequences, about 5% of them appearing once. Germline V gene data show CDR1 as MGHRA and CDR2 as YSYEKL. CDR3 length equals 15 residues. Trimming removed 4 bases from V and 0 bases from J, with 9 bases in between. This specimen belongs to a study of T cells after yellow fever vaccination. Study details: Some fractions had low cell numbers, and these were prepared with SMART-Seq v4 Ultra Low Input.

Whole-study findings and limits: The study re-detected most primary-vaccination clones after the booster (96% CD4, roughly 91% CD8). Clonotypes shared by both compartments, CD4 and CD8, made up a small share.

Sample: PBMCs, either bulk or a sorted T-cell subset (CD4+, CD8+, memory, or dextramer-sorted; not recorded which), taken on the day of the yellow fever booster vaccination. The rearrangement links TRBV4-1 to TRBJ1-4; maybe TRBD1 (5 bases). The receptor's source is a man between 18 and 29 years old who received the YFV17D yellow fever vaccine. This CDR3 reads CASSRSTATNEKLFF. The CDR3 nucleotides read TGCGCCAGCAGCCGTTCGACAGCAACTAATGAAAAACTGTTTTTT.